This T cell receptor (beta chain) was observed in a study of cytomegalovirus exposure and HLA in healthy donors. Study observations and caveats: Previously analyzed data showed that most TCR beta V segments were productive at a frequency of about 87% or about 30%. Researchers counted around 150 TCR beta chains as cytomegalovirus-associated. The later analysis indicated that the majority of CMV-associated TCR beta chains appeared HLA-restricted. There were some public TCRs occurring in many donors, but most TCR sequences were rare.

The CDR3 spans 12 residues. Trimming took 6 bases from V and 5 from J, leaving 10 bases between them. In germline, CDR1 is SEHNR, CDR2 FQNEAQ (reference sequence). On this clone: The antigen remains unidentified.

PCR involved 60 Vbeta and 13 Jbeta primers. The repertoire was sequenced with immunoSEQ multiplex PCR; TCRdb's copy has only in-frame clones and lacks some. The table lists some 160,000 clones, 76% of them singletons. The receptor's source is a middle-aged woman in good health and CMV-seronegative. Material for sequencing was PBMCs. The chain employs TRBV7-9 and TRBJ2-5; D uncertain. The CDR3 DNA sequence: TGTGCCAGCAGTCCCATCGCGGAGACCCAGTACTTC. Residues: CASSPIAETQYF.